These 29 T cell receptor beta chains were sequenced from one sample in a study of T cell responses to AZD1222 COVID-19 vaccine. The assay was immunoSEQ multiplex PCR, and TCRdb's table has in-frame clones only and misses some. The table shows tens of thousands of clones, with 70% to 90% occurring only once. The specimen was peripheral blood, collected on day 0 of AZD1222 vaccination. These TCRs come from an adult in good health.

The chain combines TRBV3-1 (or the pseudogene TRBV3-2) with TRBJ2-1; 10 bases are shared with TRBD2. Germline V gives CDR1 LGHDT, CDR2 YNNKEL (reference sequence). J lost 8 bases, V lost 2 bases, and 6 bases had no gene match. CDR3 size: 15 residues. CDR3 sequence reads: CASSQKTSGLYEQFF. The CDR3 DNA reads as TGTGCCAGCAGCCAAAAGACTAGCGGGCTTTATGAGCAGTTCTTC.

The chain carries TRBV6-1 and TRBJ2-7, with 10 positions matching TRBD1. This CDR3 is built from 16 residues. Trimming cost V 3 bases and J 4 bases; bases outside gene matches: 9. Germline CDR1 and CDR2: MNHNS and SASEGT. The CDR3 region has the DNA TGTGCCAGCAGTGATCCGGGGGACAGGGGTTCGTACGAGCAGTACTTC. Protein: CASSDPGDRGSYEQYF.

This sequence joins TRBV10-2 and TRBJ2-5; unclear D gene. CDR1 and CDR2 from the germline V gene are WSHSY and SAAADI. The CDR3 runs to 11 residues. Trimming cost V 6 bases and J 0 bases, with 2 bases left between them. The DNA for the CDR3 is TGCGCCAGCAGGTACCAAGAGACCCAGTACTTC. Encoded protein: CASRYQETQYF.

The chain recombines TRBV6-4 with TRBJ2-1; 7 nucleotides align to TRBD2. Germline CDR1 MRHNA, CDR2 SNTAGT. The trim removed 4 bases at V and 15 bases at J, leaving 9 bases unmatched. The length of the CDR3 is 12 residues. DNA of the CDR3: TGTGCCAGCAGTGTCGGAGCGGGGCCGCCGTTCTTC. Protein: CASSVGAGPPFF.

The chain is built from TRBV7-9 and TRBJ1-1, with 7 nucleotides matching TRBD1. CDR1 and CDR2 from the germline V gene are SEHNR and FQNEAQ (reference sequence). The CDR3 has 13 amino acids. Germline trimming cut 5 bases from V and 5 bases from J; bases unmatched to any gene: 5. For the CDR3, the DNA is TGTGCCAGCAGCCACGCAGGGGGTACTGAAGCTTTCTTT. This codes for CASSHAGGTEAFF.

V usage is TRBV19 and J usage is TRBJ1-5, with D uncertain. This CDR3 region has 12 residues. Trimming left V 3 bases short and J 7 bases short, with 7 bases between. The germline gives CDR1 LNHDA, CDR2 SQIVND (reference sequence). CDR3 nucleotide sequence: TGTGCCAGTAGTATGGAGCGGCAGCCCCAGCATTTT. Translated: CASSMERQPQHF.

The chain employs TRBV10-3 and TRBJ1-2; D unclear. Deletions cut 5 bases from V and 1 base from J, with 11 bases between. The CDR3 is 14 amino acids. The V gene's germline CDR1 is ENHRY and CDR2 SYGVKD. CDR3: CAISKTTVNYGYTF. The CDR3 nucleotides read TGTGCCATCAGTAAAACGACCGTTAACTATGGCTACACCTTC.

This chain connects TRBV11-2 to TRBJ1-2, with D unclear. The V end was cut by 5 bases, the J end by 8 bases, with 18 bases between. Germline V CDR1 and CDR2: SGHAT, FQNNGV. The CDR3 consists of 14 residues. The CDR3 nucleotides are TGTGCCAGCAGCGCCCCTCGGACGGATAAGGGCTACACCTTC. Translation: CASSAPRTDKGYTF. Together with reference TRBV11-2 and TRBJ1-2, the CDR3 gives the full variable domain: EAGVAQSPRYKIIEKRQSVAFWCNPISGHATLYWYQQILGQGPKLLIQFQNNGVVDDSQLPKDRFSAERLKGVDSTLKIQPAKLEDSAVYLCASSAPRTDKGYTFGSGTRLTVV.

The chain carries TRBV5-1 and TRBJ1-6, with D unclear. CDR3 size: 14 residues. In germline, CDR1 is SGHRS, CDR2 YFSETQ. V was pared by 4 bases and J by 5 bases, with 10 bases between. CDR3 sequence (DNA): TGCGCCAGCAGCAAAGGACGGAATAATTCACCCCTCCACTTT. Translating it yields CASSKGRNNSPLHF.

The chain employs TRBV7-2 and TRBJ1-2; D remains ambiguous. The CDR3 totals 14 residues. V shed 5 bases and J shed 2 bases, with 12 bases lying between them. In germline, CDR1 is SGHTA, CDR2 FQGNSA. Written as DNA, the CDR3 is TGTGCCAGCAGCCCCATCAGGACCAACTATGGCTACACCTTC. Protein product: CASSPIRTNYGYTF. The full variable domain, in which reference TRBV7-2 and TRBJ1-2 provide the parts outside the CDR3, is GAGVSQSPSNKVTEKGKDVELRCDPISGHTALYWYRQSLGQGLEFLIYFQGNSAPDKSGLPSDRFSAERTGGSVSTLTIQRTQQEDSAVYLCASSPIRTNYGYTFGSGTRLTVV.

The genes are TRBV10-2 and TRBJ1-4; 9 bases align to TRBD1. Germline CDR1 WSHSY, CDR2 SAAADI. The CDR3 is 15 amino acids. V dropped 6 bases and J dropped 8; count of bases not matched to a gene: 10. CDR3: CASRDTGGGGEKLFF. The CDR3 DNA is TGCGCCAGCAGGGATACAGGGGGCGGTGGCGAAAAACTGTTTTTT.

The V and J genes are TRBV9 and TRBJ1-2; D remains ambiguous. The CDR3 sequence is 16 residues long. Between the trimmed V and J ends, which lost 0 bases and 2 bases, there was a span of 14 bases. Germline lookup yields CDR1 SGDLS and CDR2 YYNGEE. For the CDR3, the DNA is TGTGCCAGCAGCGTAGGTTCCCCGGACGGAAACTATGGCTACACCTTC. It encodes CASSVGSPDGNYGYTF. The full variable domain, completed using reference TRBV9 and TRBJ1-2, is DSGVTQTPKHLITATGQRVTLRCSPRSGDLSVYWYQQSLDQGLQFLIQYYNGEERAKGNILERFSAQQFPDLHSELNLSSLELGDSALYFCASSVGSPDGNYGYTFGSGTRLTVV.

CDR3 loop: CASKLAGGPNEQFF. Written as DNA, the CDR3 is TGTGCCAGCAAGCTAGCGGGGGGGCCGAATGAGCAGTTCTTC. The gene calls are TRBV3-1 (or the pseudogene TRBV3-2) and TRBJ2-1; TRBD2 agrees at 12 bases. V lost 7 bases, J lost 7 bases, and 5 bases stayed unmatched. The CDR3 totals 14 residues. CDR1 LGHDT and CDR2 YNNKEL come from the germline V gene (reference sequence).

The V call is TRBV6-5, the J call TRBJ1-2, with TRBD1 as a possible D gene (5 bases). The CDR3 runs to 13 residues. The V and J ends lost 2 bases and 4 bases respectively, with 8 bases between them. The V gene's germline CDR1 is MNHEY and CDR2 SVGAGI. The CDR3 spells CASSYDQGYGYTF. CDR3 coding DNA: TGTGCCAGCAGTTACGACCAGGGCTATGGCTACACCTTC.

The chain links TRBV2 to TRBJ2-6, with 7 bases matching TRBD1. J gave up 0 bases and V 5 bases, and 4 bases lay outside the gene matches. The CDR3 totals 16 residues. Germline CDR1 SNHLY, CDR2 FYNNEI. The chain's CDR3 is CASSLGQHSGANVLTF. CDR3 nucleotides: TGTGCCAGCAGTCTGGGACAGCACTCTGGGGCCAACGTCCTGACTTTC. The full variable domain, in which reference TRBV2 and TRBJ2-6 provide the parts outside the CDR3, is EPEVTQTPSHQVTQMGQEVILRCVPISNHLYFYWYRQILGQKVEFLVSFYNNEISEKSEIFDDQFSVERPDGSNFTLKIRSTKLEDSAMYFCASSLGQHSGANVLTFGAGSRLTVL.

V usage is TRBV7-9 and J usage is TRBJ1-1; TRBD1 matches at 7 bases. Per the germline V gene, CDR1 is SEHNR and CDR2 is FQNEAQ (reference sequence). Losses at the gene ends were 3 bases for V and 5 bases for J; bases not matched to a gene: 3. The CDR3 totals 13 residues. The CDR3 spells CASSLGQRTEAFF. DNA of the CDR3: TGTGCCAGCAGCTTGGGACAGCGGACTGAAGCTTTCTTT.

The chain carries TRBV4-1 and TRBJ1-1; perhaps TRBD1 as D (5 bases). The CDR3 consists of 13 residues. V was clipped by 3 bases and J by 4 bases, with 9 bases between them. Germline CDR1 is MGHRA and CDR2 is YSYEKL. Here the CDR3 reads CASSHGGGTEAFF. The CDR3 coding sequence is TGCGCCAGCAGCCATGGGGGAGGCACTGAAGCTTTCTTT.

V usage is TRBV6-5 and J usage is TRBJ1-5; D not resolved. This CDR3 spans 14 amino acids. The germline CDR1 and CDR2 sequences are MNHEY and SVGAGI. Between the trimmed V and J ends, which lost 7 bases and 0 bases, there was a span of 10 bases. CDR3 protein: CASTRHLSNQPQHF. The CDR3 DNA follows: TGTGCCAGCACCAGACACCTTAGCAATCAGCCCCAGCATTTT.

This chain uses TRBV5-5 with TRBJ2-3; TRBD2 aligns across 9 bases. V dropped 2 bases and J dropped 0; count of bases not matched to a gene: 7. The CDR3 totals 17 residues. Germline V gene data show CDR1 as SGHKS and CDR2 as YYEKEE (reference sequence). CDR3 loop: CASSFSGGTTSTDTQYF. The CDR3 coding sequence is TGTGCCAGCAGCTTTAGCGGGGGTACAACTAGCACAGATACGCAGTATTTT. Drawing the rest from reference TRBV5-5 and TRBJ2-3, the complete variable domain is DAGVTQSPTHLIKTRGQQVTLRCSPISGHKSVSWYQQVLGQGPQFIFQYYEKEERGRGNFPDRFSARQFPNYSSELNVNALLLGDSALYLCASSFSGGTTSTDTQYFGPGTRLTVL.

V is TRBV7-8 and J is TRBJ1-3; maybe TRBD1 (5 bases). Per germline, CDR1 SGHVS and CDR2 FQNEAQ. The CDR3 is made up of 15 amino acids. V lost 3 bases and J 7 bases, leaving 16 bases between the germline ends. CDR3 coding DNA: TGTGCCAGCAGCTTGGCTGGGACCCGGGGGAACACCATATATTTT. This translates into CASSLAGTRGNTIYF. Using reference TRBV7-8 and TRBJ1-3 for the parts outside the CDR3, the full variable domain is GAGVSQSPRYKVAKRGQDVALRCDPISGHVSLFWYQQALGQGPEFLTYFQNEAQLDKSGLPSDRFFAERPEGSVSTLKIQRTQQEDSAVYLCASSLAGTRGNTIYFGEGSWLTVV.

The chain combines TRBV5-1 with TRBJ1-4; D possibly corresponds to TRBD1 (5 bases). Trimming left V 2 bases short and J 4 bases short, with 9 bases between. CDR1 and CDR2 from the germline V gene are SGHRS and YFSETQ. This CDR3 comprises 14 residues. The CDR3 DNA follows: TGCGCCAGCAGCTTCGACAGCTTTAATGAAAAACTGTTTTTT. Protein product: CASSFDSFNEKLFF.

This rearrangement joins TRBV27 to TRBJ2-6, with D tentatively TRBD1 or TRBD2 (7 bases each). The CDR3 sequence is 17 residues long. Trimming stripped 8 bases from V and 0 bases from J, with 17 bases between. Germline V gives CDR1 MNHEY, CDR2 SMNVEV (reference sequence). The CDR3 sequence is CASATRGGYSGANVLTF. CDR3 nucleotide sequence: TGTGCCAGCGCTACCAGGGGGGGATACTCTGGGGCCAACGTCCTGACTTTC.

The rearrangement links TRBV27 to TRBJ2-1, with 15 bases matching TRBD2. V lost 6 bases to trimming and J lost 4 bases; unmatched junction nucleotides: 4. This CDR3 has 16 amino acids. Germline V gene data show CDR1 as MNHEY and CDR2 as SMNVEV (reference sequence). CDR3 sequence reads: CASRTGTSGGYNEQFF. The CDR3 nucleotides are TGTGCCAGCAGGACCGGGACTAGCGGGGGGTACAATGAGCAGTTCTTC.

The rearrangement joins TRBV6-6 to TRBJ1-6; TRBD1 aligns across 7 bases. The CDR3 is 16 amino acids. The germline V gene has CDR1 MNHNY and CDR2 SVGAGI (reference sequence). The junction had 9 bases not matched to a gene; V was cut back by 3 bases and J by 7 bases. CDR3 in amino acids: CASSYPAQGGNSPLHF. CDR3 bases: TGTGCCAGCAGTTATCCGGCGCAGGGGGGGAATTCACCCCTCCACTTT.

The chain uses TRBV2 and TRBJ1-5, with TRBD1 matching 7 bases. The CDR3 totals 14 residues. The germline gives CDR1 SNHLY, CDR2 FYNNEI. Unmatched junction bases numbered 6, after V lost 10 bases and J lost 0 bases. This chain's CDR3 is CATSRQGSNQPQHF. CDR3 DNA sequence: TGTGCCACCTCCCGACAGGGTAGCAATCAGCCCCAGCATTTT.

This clone was seen a single time. The chain has TRBV19 and TRBJ1-2, with D possibly matching TRBD1 (6 bases). V lost 2 bases, J lost 6 bases, and 10 bases lay in between. This CDR3 comprises 13 residues. CDR1 is LNHDA and CDR2 is SQIVND in the germline V gene (reference sequence). The CDR3 DNA sequence: TGTGCCAGTAGTATACAGGGGCAGCATGGCTACACCTTC. Protein sequence: CASSIQGQHGYTF.

The chain combines TRBV10-2 with TRBJ1-1; D is uncertain. The germline CDR1 and CDR2 sequences are WSHSY and SAAADI. The CDR3 runs 13 residues. The V and J ends lost 8 bases and 1 base respectively, with 11 bases between them. CDR3 sequence (DNA): TGCGCCAGCCAAAGGGCGGCGAACACTGAAGCTTTCTTT. It codes for CASQRAANTEAFF.

This clone was seen once. V usage is TRBV10-1 and J usage is TRBJ1-2; no definite D call. From germline, CDR1 is WNHNN and CDR2 SYGVQD (reference sequence). Trimming removed 6 bases from V and 0 bases from J, with 8 bases in between. The CDR3 is 13 amino acids. CDR3 bases: TGCGCCAGCAGGGGCAATCCTAACTATGGCTACACCTTC. Translated, it gives CASRGNPNYGYTF.

This chain connects TRBV29-1 to TRBJ1-2; 7 bases are a match to TRBD1. CDR1 and CDR2 (germline): SQVTM, ANQGSEA. The V segment lost 4 bases and the J segment 6 bases; nucleotides outside the gene matches: 8. The CDR3 totals 13 residues. The CDR3, as DNA: TGCAGCGTTGTGGGCAGGGGGTTGAATGGCTACACCTTC. This encodes CSVVGRGLNGYTF.